The 20 T cell receptor beta chains given below trace back to one sample, sequenced in a study of type 1 regulatory T cells. TCRdb reprocessed the reads via MiXCR and lists one record per CDR3 protein. The table shows 55,000 to 65,000 distinct CDR3 sequences, with 60% to 65% occurring only once. Antigen specificity for these receptors is unknown. The source material was cultured non-Tr1 T cells, either the whole culture or a sorted T cell fraction (not recorded which). Receptor source: a human donor in good health.

In DNA form, the CDR3 reads TGCGCCAGCAGCCCGGGACAGGGGGCGACCAAAAACATTCAGTACTTC. Its protein is CASSPGQGATKNIQYF. This chain links TRBV5-1 with TRBJ2-4; 12 nucleotides agree with TRBD1. The germline CDR1 and CDR2 sequences are SGHRS and YFSETQ. Losses at the gene ends were 4 bases for V and 2 bases for J; bases not matched to a gene: 4. This CDR3 has 16 amino acids.

The genes are TRBV7-2 and TRBJ1-5, with D possibly matching TRBD1 (5 bases). This CDR3 is 15 amino acids long. Per the germline V gene, CDR1 is SGHTA and CDR2 is FQGNSA. Trimming removed 0 bases from V and 2 bases from J, with 8 bases in between. The CDR3 reads CASSLAGAGNQPQHF. As DNA, the CDR3 is TGTGCCAGCAGCTTAGCCGGGGCGGGCAATCAGCCCCAGCATTTT.

The chain combines TRBV7-2 with TRBJ1-1; the D gene is possibly TRBD1 (5 bases). V was pared by 7 bases and J by 3 bases, with 6 bases between. The CDR3 totals 11 residues. In germline, CDR1 is SGHTA, CDR2 FQGNSA. The chain's CDR3 is CASMGDTEAFF. CDR3 DNA: TGTGCCAGCATGGGGGACACTGAAGCTTTCTTT.

This sequence joins TRBV6-1 and TRBJ2-7; 10 bases are shared with TRBD2. V lost 4 bases, J lost 1 base, and 4 bases stayed unmatched. The CDR3 has 15 amino acids. Germline assignment: CDR1 MNHNS and CDR2 SASEGT. DNA of the CDR3: TGTGCCAGCAGTGTAAGTAGCGGGAGGTCCTACGAGCAGTACTTC. Protein product: CASSVSSGRSYEQYF.

This clonotype was observed a few times. The chain combines TRBV7-2 with TRBJ2-3; D call uncertain. This CDR3 comprises 15 residues. Trimming removed 5 bases from V and 4 bases from J, with 16 bases in between. Germline V gene data show CDR1 as SGHTA and CDR2 as FQGNSA. CDR3 DNA sequence: TGTGCCAGCAGCCCGGGTAGGAACCCCGCAGATACGCAGTATTTT. Translation: CASSPGRNPADTQYF.

This clonotype was detected only a few times. The chain carries TRBV5-8 and TRBJ2-1; 9 nucleotides align to TRBD2. Germline V gene sequence: CDR1 SGHTS, CDR2 YDEGEE. The CDR3 sequence is 16 residues long. J was trimmed by 8 bases and V by 4 bases; bases with no gene match: 13. The CDR3 nucleotides are TGTGCCAGCAGCCGGAGCCTAAGCGGGAGGATAGATGAGCAGTTCTTC. This sequence encodes CASSRSLSGRIDEQFF. The full variable domain, completed using reference TRBV5-8 and TRBJ2-1, is EAGVTQSPTHLIKTRGQQATLRCSPISGHTSVYWYQQALGLGLQFLLWYDEGEERNRGNFPPRFSGRQFPNYSSELNVNALELEDSALYLCASSRSLSGRIDEQFFGPGTRLTVL.

This chain uses TRBV12-3 or TRBV12-4 with TRBJ2-1, with TRBD2 matching over 9 bases. The CDR3 consists of 16 residues. The V gene end was trimmed by 5 bases and the J gene end by 8 bases; junction bases not matched to a gene: 13. The CDR3 loop is CASSGGLGGRGDEQFF. In nucleotides, the CDR3 is TGTGCCAGCAGTGGGGGGCTTGGCGGGAGGGGAGATGAGCAGTTCTTC.

The rearrangement uses TRBV2 and TRBJ2-3, with D possibly being TRBD2 (6 bases). V dropped 6 bases and J dropped 3 bases, with 16 bases sitting between them. Looked up from germline, CDR1 is SNHLY and CDR2 is FYNNEI. CDR3 length: 15 amino acids. CDR3 in DNA: TGTGCCAGCAGCCCTCGACTAGGTTGGACAGATACGCAGTATTTT. Translated, it gives CASSPRLGWTDTQYF.

This clonotype was counted only a few times. V usage is TRBV5-1 and J usage is TRBJ1-3; the D gene is possibly TRBD1 (6 bases). The CDR3 contains 12 residues. Trimming stripped 7 bases from V and 4 bases from J, with 9 bases between. Germline CDR1 and CDR2: SGHRS and YFSETQ. The DNA for the CDR3 is TGCGCCAGCCGACAGGAGGGAAACACCATATATTTT. Amino acids: CASRQEGNTIYF.

CDR3 in DNA: TGTGCCAGTAGTATCGGGAGCTCCTACAATGAGCAGTTCTTC. Protein sequence: CASSIGSSYNEQFF. This chain connects TRBV19 to TRBJ2-1, with D perhaps TRBD2 (6 bases). V lost 3 bases to trimming and J lost 0 bases, with 6 bases between them. The length of the CDR3 is 14 residues. Germline CDR1 LNHDA, CDR2 SQIVND (reference sequence).

This clonotype was observed a handful of times. The V call is TRBV6-2 or TRBV6-3, the J call TRBJ2-3; D remains unclear. Germline values: CDR1 MNHEY, CDR2 SVGEGT. Trimming stripped 0 bases from V and 5 bases from J, with 3 bases between. The CDR3 extends over 12 amino acids. The CDR3 here is CASSYSVDTQYF. DNA of the CDR3: TGTGCCAGCAGTTACTCGGTAGATACGCAGTATTTT.

The chain links TRBV5-6 to TRBJ2-5; no firm D call. This CDR3 has 14 residues. Germline assignment: CDR1 SGHDT and CDR2 YYEEEE. V lost 1 base and J lost 7, with 14 bases in between. This CDR3 is CASSLYSKVVTQYF. In DNA, the CDR3 is TGTGCCAGCAGCTTGTACTCGAAAGTGGTGACCCAGTACTTC.

This clonotype has a handful of counts. The chain links TRBV6-5 to TRBJ2-7; D possibly corresponds to TRBD1 (5 bases). Germline assignment: CDR1 MNHEY and CDR2 SVGAGI. Trimming removed 6 bases from V and 5 bases from J, with 23 bases in between. The CDR3 length is 16 residues. In DNA, the CDR3 is TGTGCCAGCAGCCCTTCGCAAGGGGCAGGCTCTGACGAGCAGTACTTC. Protein: CASSPSQGAGSDEQYF.

This clonotype turned up a few times. The CDR3 sequence is CASSRTSGSLGNEQFF. In DNA form, the CDR3 reads TGCGCCAGCAGCAGGACTAGCGGGAGTTTAGGCAATGAGCAGTTCTTC. V gene TRBV5-1 combines with J gene TRBJ2-1, with 13 bases lining up with TRBD2. CDR3 length: 16 amino acids. The V segment lost 4 bases and the J segment 6 bases; nucleotides outside the gene matches: 7. Germline V gene lookup returns CDR1 SGHRS and CDR2 YFSETQ.

This clonotype has just a few counts. V and J are TRBV19 and TRBJ2-1; TRBD1 matches 11 bases. V dropped 3 bases and J dropped 7; count of bases not matched to a gene: 11. The V gene's germline CDR1 is LNHDA and CDR2 SQIVND (reference sequence). This CDR3 comprises 17 residues. In DNA form, the CDR3 reads TGTGCCAGTAGTATCTTGTCCCCTCGGGACAGGGGGAATGAGCAGTTCTTC. Translation: CASSILSPRDRGNEQFF.

J is TRBJ2-7 and V is TRBV20-1; D is uncertain. Germline lookup yields CDR1 DFQATT and CDR2 SNEGSKA (reference sequence). V dropped 0 bases and J dropped 4 bases, with 7 bases sitting between them. This CDR3 is built from 12 residues. CDR3 sequence (DNA): TGCAGTGCTAGAGATCCCCAATACGAGCAGTACTTC. It yields the protein CSARDPQYEQYF.

The chain has TRBV19 and TRBJ2-1, with 9 bases lining up with TRBD2. Germline values: CDR1 LNHDA, CDR2 SQIVND (reference sequence). V dropped 7 bases and J dropped 5; count of bases not matched to a gene: 6. The CDR3 runs to 14 residues. The CDR3 DNA reads TGTGCCAGTACCGGGACTAGCCAGCACAATGAGCAGTTCTTC. Encoded protein: CASTGTSQHNEQFF.

This sequence joins TRBV5-1 and TRBJ2-2; unclear D gene. Trimming took off 3 bases at V and 3 bases at J, with 12 bases between the two ends. Germline lookup yields CDR1 SGHRS and CDR2 YFSETQ. The CDR3 is made up of 15 amino acids. DNA for the CDR3: TGCGCCAGCAGCTCTCTGGGTGGCGACACCGGGGAGCTGTTTTTT. This sequence encodes CASSSLGGDTGELFF.

This rearrangement joins TRBV14 to TRBJ2-5, with a weak D call TRBD1 (5 bases). Trimming left V 3 bases short and J 1 base short, with 9 bases between. The CDR3 runs to 14 residues. Germline V gives CDR1 SGHDN, CDR2 FVKESK. CDR3 loop: CASSHRTGQETQYF. CDR3 nucleotide sequence: TGTGCCAGCAGCCATCGTACAGGCCAAGAGACCCAGTACTTC.

V is TRBV28 and J is TRBJ2-7; D is uncertain. The CDR3 totals 15 residues. Trimming stripped 4 bases from V and 0 bases from J, with 13 bases between. Germline loops: CDR1 MDHEN, CDR2 SYDVKM. CDR3 residues: CASSSGSVSSYEQYF. In nucleotides, the CDR3 is TGTGCCAGCAGTTCTGGAAGCGTGAGCTCCTACGAGCAGTACTTC.